These T cell receptor beta chains were read from a single sample in a study of shared clonotypes between healthy human individuals. The table came from immunoSEQ multiplex PCR; TCRdb's copy has only in-frame clones and leaves some out. The sample contains around 510,000 clones, 70% to 80% of which appear only once. Sequenced material: PBMCs. These receptors all stem from a woman between 40 and 55 years old in good health. Some clones in this sample may be carry-over from other donors' samples. The CDR3 runs from the conserved cysteine through the conserved F or W. A D gene is named only where the DNA matches it firmly. Only some rows state a clone size, as once, few, many or a class for expanded clones.

D gene	V gene	CDR3 length	clone size	J gene	CDR3 DNA	CDR3 protein
NA	TRBV10-1	14	NA	TRBJ2-7	TGCGCCAGCAGTGAGTCGGGAGCCACCCACGAGCAGTACTTC	CASSESGATHEQYF
NA	TRBV5-4	13	NA	TRBJ1-5	TGTGCCAGCAGCGCAGGGACAAATCAGCCCCAGCATTTT	CASSAGTNQPQHF
TRBD2	TRBV7-3	16	NA	TRBJ2-1	TGTGCCAGCAGCGCTAAATTAGGGACTAGCGGGAGTGAAAAGTTCTTC	CASSAKLGTSGSEKFF
NA	TRBV6-4	15	once	TRBJ2-1	TGTGCCAGCAGTCCGACCGACACCCCGGTCAATGAGCAGTTCTTC	CASSPTDTPVNEQFF
NA	TRBV9	14	NA	TRBJ1-3	TGTGCCAGCAGCGTAGGGGAATACGGAAACACCATATATTTT	CASSVGEYGNTIYF
TRBD2	TRBV19	16	once	TRBJ2-3	TGTGCCAGTAGTCCTCTAGCGGGAGGACTCACAGATACGCAGTATTTT	CASSPLAGGLTDTQYF
NA	TRBV30	15	NA	TRBJ2-6	TGTGCCTGGACTCACCGGCCCTCTGGGGCCAACGTCCTGACTTTC	CAWTHRPSGANVLTF
NA	TRBV2	13	NA	TRBJ2-3	TGTGCCAGCAGTGACGGGATTGCGGATACGCAGTATTTT	CASSDGIADTQYF
NA	TRBV5-4	16	NA	TRBJ2-1	TGTGCCAGCAGCTTGTTGTCTGGGTTCTCCTACAATGAGCAGTTCTTC	CASSLLSGFSYNEQFF
NA	TRBV29-1	13	NA	TRBJ2-7	TGCAGCGTTGAAGCCGGGATCCCGTACGAGCAGTACTTC	CSVEAGIPYEQYF
TRBD2	TRBV27	16	NA	TRBJ2-3	TGTGCCAGCAGTTTGACGAGGACTAGCGGGAGAAATACGCAGTATTTT	CASSLTRTSGRNTQYF
NA	TRBV7-3	14	NA	TRBJ2-2	TGTGCCAGCAGCTTGAGGGGTTACACCGGGGAGCTGTTTTTT	CASSLRGYTGELFF
TRBD2	TRBV7-2	16	NA	TRBJ2-7	TGTGCCAGCAGCAAAACTAGCGGGAGTTTGGCCTACGAGCAGTACTTC	CASSKTSGSLAYEQYF
NA	TRBV4-1	14	NA	TRBJ1-5	TGCGCCAGCAGCCAAACACAGGGTTTTCAGCCCCAGCATTTT	CASSQTQGFQPQHF
NA	TRBV28	14	NA	TRBJ1-3	TGTGCCAGCAGTTTCGAGTCCGCTGGAAACACCATATATTTT	CASSFESAGNTIYF
NA	TRBV28	12	NA	TRBJ1-2	TGTGCCAGCAGTACATCAGGGGTTGGCTACACCTTC	CASSTSGVGYTF
TRBD2	TRBV5-1	16	NA	TRBJ2-1	TGCGCCAGCAGCAAAACTAGCGGGAGATCCTACAATGAGCAGTTCTTC	CASSKTSGRSYNEQFF
NA	TRBV6-5	14	NA	TRBJ1-2	TGTGCCAGCAAGTTCAGGGGTCCAAGTGGTGGCTACACCTTC	CASKFRGPSGGYTF
NA	TRBV4-1	14	few	TRBJ1-1	TGCGCCAGCATCTCCAATCCAGGAGTCACTGAAGCTTTCTTT	CASISNPGVTEAFF
NA	TRBV2	12	NA	TRBJ1-2	TGTGCCAGCAGTGGAGGTGAGGGAGGCTACACCTTC	CASSGGEGGYTF
NA	TRBV20-1	10	NA	TRBJ2-5	TGCAGTGCTAAATTGGGGGCCCAGTACTTC	CSAKLGAQYF
NA	TRBV18	16	NA	TRBJ2-2	TGTGCCAGCTCACCAGGACAGGGAGGGGTCACCGGGGAGCTGTTTTTT	CASSPGQGGVTGELFF
NA	TRBV29-1	15	NA	TRBJ2-1	TGCAGCGTTGGAGGGGAGGCTAGCTCCTACAATGAGCAGTTCTTC	CSVGGEASSYNEQFF
NA	TRBV19	11	NA	TRBJ2-1	TGTGCCAGTAGGGGGCAGGGTGAGCAGTTCTTC	CASRGQGEQFF
NA	TRBV30	14	NA	TRBJ2-1	TGTGCCTGGAGACCACTGAGAGGGCCGAATGAGCAGTTCTTC	CAWRPLRGPNEQFF
NA	TRBV6-5	14	NA	TRBJ2-2	TGTGCCAGCAGTTACGAACGAATTAACGGGGAGCTGTTTTTT	CASSYERINGELFF
TRBD1	TRBV13	14	NA	TRBJ2-7	TGTGCCAGCAGCTTTTCGGACAGGACGTACGAGCAGTACTTC	CASSFSDRTYEQYF
TRBD1	TRBV23-1	15	NA	TRBJ2-7	TGCGCCAGCAGAGACTCCGCGGGACAGGGCTACGAGCAGTACTTC	CASRDSAGQGYEQYF
TRBD1	TRBV2	15	many	TRBJ2-2	TGTGCCAGCAGTGAGAGGGGGCAAGGCACCGGGGAGCTGTTTTTT	CASSERGQGTGELFF
TRBD2	TRBV27	17	NA	TRBJ2-1	TGTGCCAGTGACTCGGCGGGAGCTGCCGTCTCCTACAATGAGCAGTTCTTC	CASDSAGAAVSYNEQFF
NA	TRBV27	15	once	TRBJ1-2	TGTGCCAGCAGTCCCTCGGAGGGCCTCCTTTATGGCTACACCTTC	CASSPSEGLLYGYTF
NA	TRBV7-9	15	NA	TRBJ1-1	TGTGCCAGCAGCTTAGTCCAGGGTGTAGTCACTGAAGCTTTCTTT	CASSLVQGVVTEAFF
NA	TRBV11-3	16	NA	TRBJ2-1	TGTGCCAGCAGCTCGAACCTAGTAGGTGGGTACAATGAGCAGTTCTTC	CASSSNLVGGYNEQFF
TRBD2	TRBV27	15	NA	TRBJ2-1	TGTGCCAGCAGGACTAGCGGGAGGCTCTACAATGAGCAGTTCTTC	CASRTSGRLYNEQFF
NA	TRBV30	9	NA	TRBJ1-2	TGCTCCGGGGACTATGGCTACACCTTC	CSGDYGYTF
NA	TRBV5-1	15	few	TRBJ2-1	TGCGCCAGCAGCTGGGGGGCGGATTCCTACAATGAGCAGTTCTTC	CASSWGADSYNEQFF
NA	TRBV5-1	18	NA	TRBJ2-2	TGCGCCAGCAGCTTGGGACGAGGCGGGCGGAGGAACACCGGGGAGCTGTTTTTT	CASSLGRGGRRNTGELFF
NA	TRBV9	15	NA	TRBJ2-3	TGTGCCAGCAGCGTAGCTACGAGTGTCACAGATACGCAGTATTTT	CASSVATSVTDTQYF
NA	TRBV5-4	15	many	TRBJ1-1	TGTGCCAGCAGCTTGGTTTTGTCGGCGAACACTGAAGCTTTCTTT	CASSLVLSANTEAFF
NA	TRBV18	15	medium-sized	TRBJ1-1	TGTGCCAGCTCACCCTGGACAGCCATGAACACTGAAGCTTTCTTT	CASSPWTAMNTEAFF
NA	TRBV2	11	NA	TRBJ2-5	TGTGCCAGCGCGTACCAAGAGACCCAGTACTTC	CASAYQETQYF
NA	TRBV10-3	13	NA	TRBJ2-2	TGTGCCATCTGTGCTCGATCCACCGGGGAGCTGTTTTTT	CAICARSTGELFF
NA	TRBV2	17	NA	TRBJ2-3	TGTGCCAGCAGGGCCCAGGGAGCGTGGGGCACCGCAGATACGCAGTATTTT	CASRAQGAWGTADTQYF
NA	TRBV5-1	14	many	TRBJ2-6	TGCGCCAGCAGCATAAGATCTGGGGCCAACGTCCTGACTTTC	CASSIRSGANVLTF
NA	TRBV6-6	14	once	TRBJ1-5	TGTGCCAGCAGCCTAGACAGAACCAATCAGCCCCAGCATTTT	CASSLDRTNQPQHF
NA	TRBV5-4	15	NA	TRBJ2-2	TGTGCCAGCAGCTTGCGGAGTGTGAACACCGGGGAGCTGTTTTTT	CASSLRSVNTGELFF
TRBD1	TRBV2	14	NA	TRBJ1-2	TGTGCCAGCAGCGTACAGGGGACAGACTATGGCTACACCTTC	CASSVQGTDYGYTF
TRBD1	TRBV18	16	once	TRBJ1-5	TGTGCCAGCTCACCTAGGGACAGGGCTCTCAGTCAGCCCCAGCATTTT	CASSPRDRALSQPQHF
NA	TRBV21-1	15	NA	TRBJ2-3	TGTGCCAGCAGCACCTCAGGGAGGGGCACAGATACGCAGTATTTT	CASSTSGRGTDTQYF
NA	TRBV19	17	NA	TRBJ1-1	TGTGCCAGTAGCCGGACACGGACTTCGCCAATGAACACTGAAGCTTTCTTT	CASSRTRTSPMNTEAFF
TRBD1	TRBV5-4	15	NA	TRBJ2-5	TGTGCCAGCAGCCACTCAGGGGGCCGCCGGGAGACCCAGTACTTC	CASSHSGGRRETQYF